In its sample, the clone carrying this T cell receptor (beta chain) was seen many times. The record originates from a study of spatial heterogeneity in lung cancer. Study at large: The count of detected beta-chain sequences consistently exceeded that of alpha-chain sequences. Each unique TCR and UMI combination was seen more than ten times on average in raw reads.

Each molecule of TCR cDNA was tagged with one unique molecular identifier. TCRdb redid the calling of the 5' RACE reads with MiXCR, one entry per CDR3 protein. The sample holds some 6,100 distinct CDR3 sequences, approximately 13% seen once. As for time point: sample taken at primary tumor resection. Sequencing of whole RNA from tumor, nontumor lung or frozen PBMC involved no sorting. Germline CDR1 and CDR2: SGHTA and FQGTGA. Trimming cost V 4 bases and J 1 base, with 13 bases left between them. The CDR3 extends over 16 amino acids. V is TRBV7-3 and J is TRBJ2-2, with D possibly TRBD2 on 6 matching bases. The material was normal lung tissue next to the tumor, obtained at surgery. The sequence was collected from a male donor with early-stage non-small cell lung cancer. The CDR3 DNA is TGTGCCAGCAGCTCCCTCGGGGGAGGGAACACCGGGGAGCTGTTTTTT. Its translation is CASSSLGGGNTGELFF.